A single TCR beta chain is shown here with its context. Its antigen is not known. In germline, CDR1 is SGHVS, CDR2 FQNEAQ. The CDR3 runs 15 residues. V gave up 2 bases and J gave up 4 bases, with 14 bases separating them. This sample stems from a study of cytomegalovirus exposure and HLA in healthy donors. Regarding the study as a whole: The study dropped some indistinguishable V segments, TRBV6-2 and TRBV6-3 among them. A later analysis found TCR association rates differed by HLA locus, highest for DRB1 and lowest for HLA-C.

Primers for the PCR totalled 60 Vbeta and 13 Jbeta. Using immunoSEQ multiplex PCR, the repertoire was profiled, and TCRdb retains in-frame clones only, with some absent. This table has about 120,000 clones, approximately 72% appearing once. This sequence joins TRBV7-8 and TRBJ1-2; D perhaps matches TRBD1 (6 bases). This receptor was identified in a man in his 60s in good health and CMV-seropositive. The sample was PBMCs. This CDR3 reads CASSLTPGVGYGYTF. The CDR3 DNA reads as TGTGCCAGCAGCTTAACCCCAGGGGTGGGCTATGGCTACACCTTC.